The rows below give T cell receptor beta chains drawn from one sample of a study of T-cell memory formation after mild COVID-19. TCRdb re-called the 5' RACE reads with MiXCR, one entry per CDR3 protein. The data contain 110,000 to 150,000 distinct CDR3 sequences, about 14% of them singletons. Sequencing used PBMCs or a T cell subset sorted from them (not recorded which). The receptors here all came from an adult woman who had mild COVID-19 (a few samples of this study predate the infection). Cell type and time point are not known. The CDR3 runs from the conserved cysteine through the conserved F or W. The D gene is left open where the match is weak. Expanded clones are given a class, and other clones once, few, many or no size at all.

CDR3nt: TGTGCCAGCAGCGTAGACGGCGGCAACGAGCAGTACTTC; CDR3aa: CASSVDGGNEQYF; v_gene: TRBV9; d_gene: .; abundance: .; j_gene: TRBJ2-7
CDR3nt: TGCGCCAGCAGCTCCCTCGGGGTGAACACTGAAGCTTTCTTT; CDR3aa: CASSSLGVNTEAFF; v_gene: TRBV4-1; d_gene: .; abundance: many; j_gene: TRBJ1-1
CDR3nt: TGTGCCAGCAGCTTGATTAGGGGGACGCCAGATACGCAGTATTTT; CDR3aa: CASSLIRGTPDTQYF; v_gene: TRBV11-2; d_gene: .; abundance: few; j_gene: TRBJ2-3
CDR3nt: TGTGCCAGCAGCTTATTCGTCCTTTACGGGGCTTACGAGCAGTACTTC; CDR3aa: CASSLFVLYGAYEQYF; v_gene: TRBV7-8; d_gene: .; abundance: .; j_gene: TRBJ2-7
CDR3nt: TGCGCCAGCAGCCAAGACTCGCCGGCCCGGAACTATGGCTACACCTTC; CDR3aa: CASSQDSPARNYGYTF; v_gene: TRBV4-3; d_gene: .; abundance: .; j_gene: TRBJ1-2
CDR3nt: TGTGCCAGCAGTTTCCTTGGCGGAGATACGCAGTATTTT; CDR3aa: CASSFLGGDTQYF; v_gene: TRBV27; d_gene: .; abundance: .; j_gene: TRBJ2-3
CDR3nt: TGTGCCAGCAGTGCGGACCTTAAACCCAATCAGCCCCAGCATTTT; CDR3aa: CASSADLKPNQPQHF; v_gene: TRBV9; d_gene: .; abundance: .; j_gene: TRBJ1-5
CDR3nt: TGTGCCAGCCGAGGGGGGTTCATGAACACTGAAGCTTTCTTT; CDR3aa: CASRGGFMNTEAFF; v_gene: TRBV27; d_gene: .; abundance: few; j_gene: TRBJ1-1
CDR3nt: TGCGCCAGCAGCCAAGAGGACAGTTTTGGAAACACCATATATTTT; CDR3aa: CASSQEDSFGNTIYF; v_gene: TRBV4-1; d_gene: .; abundance: few; j_gene: TRBJ1-3
CDR3nt: TGTGCCAGCAGTTCGTACCGGACAATGAGCGGGAGGTGGAGCACAGATACGCAGTATTTT; CDR3aa: CASSSYRTMSGRWSTDTQYF; v_gene: TRBV12-3/TRBV12-4; d_gene: TRBD2; abundance: many; j_gene: TRBJ2-3
CDR3nt: TGCGCCAGCTCCGGGACAAATGAGGCTTTCTTT; CDR3aa: CASSGTNEAFF; v_gene: TRBV5-1; d_gene: .; abundance: .; j_gene: TRBJ1-1
CDR3nt: TGTGCCAGCAGTTCGACAGGGGATCCCTACGAGCAGTACTTC; CDR3aa: CASSSTGDPYEQYF; v_gene: TRBV5-5; d_gene: TRBD1; abundance: many; j_gene: TRBJ2-7
CDR3nt: TGTGCCAGCAGCGGAGGGGGCTCCGAGCAGTACTTC; CDR3aa: CASSGGGSEQYF; v_gene: TRBV7-9; d_gene: .; abundance: .; j_gene: TRBJ2-7
CDR3nt: TGTGCCACCAGTGACCGCCCGGGCAGGGCGGGAACCGGGGAGCTGTTTTTT; CDR3aa: CATSDRPGRAGTGELFF; v_gene: TRBV24-1; d_gene: .; abundance: few; j_gene: TRBJ2-2
CDR3nt: TGCGCCAGCAGCCGGGACCGGGCCGGGGGCAATGAGCAGTTCTTC; CDR3aa: CASSRDRAGGNEQFF; v_gene: TRBV5-1; d_gene: .; abundance: .; j_gene: TRBJ2-1
CDR3nt: TGTGCCAGTAGTATAGGGGACAGGTCCGAGCAGTACTTC; CDR3aa: CASSIGDRSEQYF; v_gene: TRBV19; d_gene: TRBD1; abundance: .; j_gene: TRBJ2-7
CDR3nt: TGCGCCAGCAGCACCGAAGACAGGGTAAACACTGAAGCTTTCTTT; CDR3aa: CASSTEDRVNTEAFF; v_gene: TRBV5-1; d_gene: TRBD1; abundance: .; j_gene: TRBJ1-1
CDR3nt: TGCGCCAGCAGCCCACGACAGGGATTGTCTCCCGGGGAGCTGTTTTTT; CDR3aa: CASSPRQGLSPGELFF; v_gene: TRBV5-1; d_gene: TRBD1; abundance: .; j_gene: TRBJ2-2
CDR3nt: TGTGCCACCAGTGATTCTGGGGGCTGGGGAACTGAAGCTTTCTTT; CDR3aa: CATSDSGGWGTEAFF; v_gene: TRBV24-1; d_gene: .; abundance: few; j_gene: TRBJ1-1
CDR3nt: TGTGCCAGCAGCTTACCCCTAGCGGGAGCGAGCTATGAGCAGTTCTTC; CDR3aa: CASSLPLAGASYEQFF; v_gene: TRBV11-2; d_gene: TRBD2; abundance: few; j_gene: TRBJ2-1
CDR3nt: TGTGCCAGCAGTTTCGGGGGGGTGTCAGAGACCCAGTACTTC; CDR3aa: CASSFGGVSETQYF; v_gene: TRBV28; d_gene: TRBD2; abundance: few; j_gene: TRBJ2-5
CDR3nt: TGTGCCAGCAGCCAGACTAGCGGGAGGCCTTCTAGCACAGATACGCAGTATTTT; CDR3aa: CASSQTSGRPSSTDTQYF; v_gene: TRBV7-9; d_gene: TRBD2; abundance: few; j_gene: TRBJ2-3
CDR3nt: TGTGCCAGCAGCTCGAGGGGCTCTAATGAAAAACTGTTTTTT; CDR3aa: CASSSRGSNEKLFF; v_gene: TRBV9; d_gene: .; abundance: few; j_gene: TRBJ1-4
CDR3nt: TGCAGTGCTAGAGATGACAGGGAGGGCGTGTACGAGCAGTACTTC; CDR3aa: CSARDDREGVYEQYF; v_gene: TRBV20-1; d_gene: .; abundance: many; j_gene: TRBJ2-7
CDR3nt: TGCGCCAGCAGCCGCGGCGTTAGCACAGATACGCAGTATTTT; CDR3aa: CASSRGVSTDTQYF; v_gene: TRBV4-1; d_gene: .; abundance: few; j_gene: TRBJ2-3
CDR3nt: TGTGCCAGCAGCTTATCCCGAGAGACCCAGTACTTC; CDR3aa: CASSLSRETQYF; v_gene: TRBV7-2; d_gene: .; abundance: .; j_gene: TRBJ2-5
CDR3nt: TGCGCCAGCAGCCAAGAGTTGCAGGGCGGGGAGACCCAGTACTTC; CDR3aa: CASSQELQGGETQYF; v_gene: TRBV4-1; d_gene: .; abundance: .; j_gene: TRBJ2-5
CDR3nt: TGTGCCTGGAGGGCGGCTGGAAACACCATATATTTT; CDR3aa: CAWRAAGNTIYF; v_gene: TRBV30; d_gene: .; abundance: .; j_gene: TRBJ1-3